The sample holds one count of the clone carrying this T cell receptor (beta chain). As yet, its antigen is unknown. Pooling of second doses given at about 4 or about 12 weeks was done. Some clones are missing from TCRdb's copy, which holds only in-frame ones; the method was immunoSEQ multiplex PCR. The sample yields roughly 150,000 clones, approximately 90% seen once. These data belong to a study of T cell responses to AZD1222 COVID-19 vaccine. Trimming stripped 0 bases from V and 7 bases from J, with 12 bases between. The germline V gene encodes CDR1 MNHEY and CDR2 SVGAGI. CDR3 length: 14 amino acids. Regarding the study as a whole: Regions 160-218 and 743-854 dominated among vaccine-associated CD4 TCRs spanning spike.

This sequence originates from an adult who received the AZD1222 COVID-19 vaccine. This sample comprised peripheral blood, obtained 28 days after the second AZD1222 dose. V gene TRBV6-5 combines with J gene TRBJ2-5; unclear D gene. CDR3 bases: TGTGCCAGCAGTTACTCGAGAGGAGACGGGACCCAGTACTTC. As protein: CASSYSRGDGTQYF.